The present entry profiles one T cell receptor beta chain with its context. Naive CD8 cells lacked CD45RO, underwent positive selection for CCR7 and left out terminally differentiated effector memory CD45RA+ cells. The data were produced by immunoSEQ multiplex PCR, yet TCRdb's version contains in-frame clones alone and is incomplete. The top ten clones hold approximately 1.7% of a sample with a few million clones, 93% of them seen once. Trimming left V 5 bases short and J 3 bases short, with 16 bases between. CDR3 length equals 15 residues. From germline, CDR1 is SEHNR and CDR2 FQNEAQ (reference sequence). This sample is drawn from a study of shared clonotypes between healthy human individuals.

The receptor comes from a man aged 18 to 29 in good health. Some clones in this sample may be carry-over from other donors' samples. The chain employs TRBV7-9 and TRBJ1-2; a possible D gene is TRBD1 (5 bases). The sample comprised naive CD8+ T cells from PBMCs. CDR3 sequence: CASSDGLTDHYGYTF. In DNA form, the CDR3 reads TGTGCCAGCAGCGATGGATTGACAGACCACTATGGCTACACCTTC.